The clone carrying this T cell receptor beta chain came up once. One end of the junction is discordant with germline, which a read error may explain. These data are taken from a study of blood T cells in healthy people across ages. A J-beta primer mix and a sample-barcoded 5' primer were used in a second PCR of roughly 6 to 11 cycles. TCRdb fed the 5' RACE reads into MiXCR, producing one record per CDR3 protein. The table has 850,000 to 1,000,000 distinct CDR3 sequences, roughly 52% seen once. The CDR3 is 13 amino acids. The germline CDR1 and CDR2 sequences are LGHNA and YNFKEQ. This sequence was found in a man younger than 40 in good health. Sequenced: blood. The chain carries TRBV4-2 and TRBJ1-2; D remains ambiguous. The CDR3 loop is CTSSQDTNYGYTF. CDR3 sequence (DNA): TGTACCAGCAGCCAAGACACTAACTATGGCTACACCTTC.